The entry below gives a single TCR beta chain sequence along with its context. Its antigen is currently unknown. In the PCR, 60 Vbeta and 13 Jbeta primers were used. The table came from immunoSEQ multiplex PCR; TCRdb's copy has only in-frame clones and leaves some out. The sample consists of about 98,000 clones, around 68% of them appearing once. This CDR3 is 14 amino acids long. Germline V gives CDR1 SGHRS, CDR2 YFSETQ. Between the trimmed V and J ends, which lost 5 bases and 2 bases, there was a span of 14 bases. This sample was included in a study of cytomegalovirus exposure and HLA in healthy donors. General study findings and limits: Overall, approximately 150 TCR beta chains were annotated as cytomegalovirus-associated. For most subjects, TCR beta sequences were reported to predict HLA-A and HLA-B alleles with accuracy. Presence/absence analyses treated sequencing depth as roughly uniform across donors.

Sequenced material: PBMCs. This receptor was obtained from a man between 50 and 59 years old in good health and CMV-seronegative. This chain uses TRBV5-1 with TRBJ2-7; possible D gene TRBD2, 6 bases. CDR3 bases: TGCGCCAGCAGATCCGGGACTGCCACCTACGAGCAGTACTTC. Translated: CASRSGTATYEQYF.